Described below is a single T cell receptor (beta chain) sequence and its context. This entry belongs to a study of blood T cell repertoires in COVID-19. Repertoires were generated with immunoSEQ multiplex PCR, while TCRdb's copy carries only in-frame clones and drops some. Of 98,000 or so clones listed, 55% to 75% were seen once; the top ten hold around 1.7%. Germline V CDR1 and CDR2: SGHKS, YYEKEE (reference sequence). There are 15 residues in the CDR3. V shed 3 bases, J shed 7 bases, and the junction held 6 bases outside the gene matches. This receptor was obtained from a woman in her forties with acute or convalescent COVID-19. The V and J genes are TRBV5-5 and TRBJ2-2, with 10 bases that match TRBD1. The sequenced material came from peripheral blood. CDR3 region: CASSWTGGLGGELFF. The CDR3 region has the DNA TGTGCCAGCAGCTGGACAGGGGGGCTAGGCGGGGAGCTGTTTTTT.